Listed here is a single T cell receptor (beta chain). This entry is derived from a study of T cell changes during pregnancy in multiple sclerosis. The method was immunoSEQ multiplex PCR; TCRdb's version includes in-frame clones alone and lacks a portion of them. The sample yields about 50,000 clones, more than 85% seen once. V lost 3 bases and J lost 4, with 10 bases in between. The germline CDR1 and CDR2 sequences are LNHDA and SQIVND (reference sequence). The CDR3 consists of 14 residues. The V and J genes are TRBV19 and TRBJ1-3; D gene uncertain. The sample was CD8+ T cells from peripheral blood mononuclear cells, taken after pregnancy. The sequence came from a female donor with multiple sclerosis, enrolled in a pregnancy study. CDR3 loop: CASSIGQEGNTIYF. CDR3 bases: TGTGCCAGTAGTATTGGGCAAGAAGGAAACACCATATATTTT.